This T cell receptor (beta chain) was captured by sequencing in a study of CD8 T cells in Susac syndrome. cDNA came from roughly 0.5 to 1 ug RNA primed by random hexamers. TCRdb used MiXCR to reprocess the immunoSEQ multiplex PCR reads, holding one entry per CDR3 protein. The sample contains approximately 180,000 distinct CDR3 sequences, about 91% of which appear only once. The CDR3 spans 14 residues. V was clipped by 2 bases and J by 4 bases, with 11 bases between them. The sequence came from a human donor with Susac syndrome. Sequenced sample: CD4+ T cells from PBMCs. The chain has TRBV12-3 or TRBV12-4 and TRBJ1-1; possible D gene TRBD1, 5 bases. The CDR3 reads CASSLRGAGTEAFF. The CDR3 DNA sequence: TGTGCCAGCAGTTTAAGGGGCGCTGGCACTGAAGCTTTCTTT.